The entry below gives a single T cell receptor beta chain sequence along with its context. Its matching antigen is unknown. A much larger clone differs from this one at a single base, so this may be a read error. Noted time point: persistent/refractory GD, antithyroid drugs over 5 years with positive TRAb. Making the TCR library involved RNA that had been extracted from PBMCs. HTBI primers from iRepertoire and Arm-PCR of CDR3 regions yielded the TCR beta libraries. Authors' processing steps: The identification of approximately 62 TRBV and approximately 13 TRBJ segments was made across samples. TCRdb independently ran MiXCR on the multiplex PCR reads; one entry per CDR3 protein. The V and J calls shown here were made by TCRdb, not taken from the authors' results. The sample records 350,000 to 450,000 distinct CDR3 sequences, under 25% being singletons. CDR1 is SGHTA and CDR2 is FQGNSA in the germline V gene. This CDR3 has 13 residues.

These data come from a study of regulatory T cells in long-lasting Graves disease. Study context: By definition, persistent Graves' disease involved antithyroid drugs for over 5 years alongside positive TSH receptor antibodies.

Overall study results and limits: Persistent disease exhibited a predilection for TRBV28, TRBJ1-2 and TRBJ2-5. Persistent Graves' patients showed a TCR diversity that was lower than that of newly diagnosed ones.

The rearrangement uses TRBV7-2 and TRBJ2-4; a weak D match, TRBD1 (5 bases). The J call may be incorrect, as the DNA end agrees better with TRBJ1-2. Sequencing was performed on peripheral blood mononuclear cells (PBMCs), taken when the disease was refractory, from a patient treated with antithyroid drugs. This TCR derives from a female donor with Graves disease. In DNA form, the CDR3 reads TGTGCCAGCAGCCATTCAGGGCATGATAGCTACACCTTC. Protein sequence: CASSHSGHDSYTF.